This T cell receptor beta chain emerged from a study of molecular identifiers for immune sequencing clone quantification. Study background: Four portions were sequenced after RNA from roughly 18,000 or 92,000 naive CD8 cells was split five ways in replicates. Notes on the study in general: Jurkat TCR RNA spiked in from one cell (amid roughly 970,000 naive cells) was reportedly detectable.

This CDR3 region has 14 residues. The junction had 7 bases not matched to a gene; V was cut back by 6 bases and J by 5 bases. TCRdb re-analysed the PCR reads in MiXCR, keeping a single row per CDR3 protein. Among tens of thousands of distinct CDR3 sequences listed, over 15% were seen once. Using 10%, 30% or 50% RNA, naive CD8 libraries were derived from roughly 20,000 to 1,000,000 sorted cells. Sorting defined naive CD8 T cells as CD8+CD4-CCR7+CD45RA+. This clonotype was found many times. Its antigen is unidentified. The sequenced sample was naive CD8+ T cells from blood, with Jurkat cell RNA spiked in. Subset noted: FACS-sorted CD8+CD4-CCR7+CD45RA+ naive T cells. This clonotype originated in a human donor in good health. Some libraries in this study had Jurkat cell RNA spiked in. This chain connects TRBV12-3 or TRBV12-4 to TRBJ2-7; 10 bases map to TRBD2. CDR3 region: CASRNLAGVNEQYF. The CDR3 nucleotides read TGTGCCAGCAGGAACCTAGCGGGAGTAAACGAGCAGTACTTC.